A single sample is the source of the 21 T cell receptor beta chains below, sequenced in a study of blood T cell repertoires in COVID-19. Generated by immunoSEQ multiplex PCR, the TCRdb table keeps only in-frame clones and is missing some. The sample yields about 170,000 clones, under 90% seen once. Sequencing was carried out using peripheral blood. Source of these receptors: a woman aged 80 or older with acute or convalescent COVID-19.

The chain is built from TRBV7-8 and TRBJ1-4; D is perhaps TRBD1 (6 bases). The germline gives CDR1 SGHVS, CDR2 FQNEAQ. The CDR3 is 16 residues long. V was pared by 3 bases and J by 3 bases, with 14 bases between. Here the CDR3 reads CASSFNPQGSNEKLFF. CDR3 DNA: TGTGCCAGCAGCTTCAACCCGCAGGGGTCTAATGAAAAACTGTTTTTT.

The chain has TRBV4-1 and TRBJ2-7, with 7 bases matching TRBD2. V dropped 0 bases and J dropped 4; count of bases not matched to a gene: 9. This CDR3 is built from 16 residues. CDR1 MGHRA and CDR2 YSYEKL come from the germline V gene. CDR3 bases: TGCGCCAGCAGCCAAGATGGGAGGGACGGGGAGTACGAGCAGTACTTC. Residues: CASSQDGRDGEYEQYF.

Only a few counts were recorded for this clone. This chain connects TRBV18 to TRBJ2-5; a possible D gene is TRBD2 (6 bases). V was cut by 3 bases and J by 7 bases, with 21 bases left in between. The CDR3 is 16 residues long. CDR1 is KGHSH, CDR2 LQKENI, per germline. CDR3 sequence (DNA): TGTGCCAGCTCACCTGCCACGGGATACACCGGGGGGACCCAGTACTTC. Its protein product is CASSPATGYTGGTQYF.

The CDR3 bases are TGCGCCAGCAGCCCCGCCCCTAGCGGGAGCACCGGGGAGCTGTTTTTT. Translating gives CASSPAPSGSTGELFF. The chain recombines TRBV5-1 with TRBJ2-2; TRBD2 aligns across 10 bases. The CDR3 contains 16 residues. J was trimmed by 4 bases and V by 4 bases; bases with no gene match: 7. Germline lookup yields CDR1 SGHRS and CDR2 YFSETQ.

This CDR3 is CASSLGRAGNTIYF. The CDR3 bases are TGTGCCAGCAGCTTGGGCAGGGCTGGAAACACCATATATTTT. The chain carries TRBV7-2 and TRBJ1-3; D might be TRBD1 (5 bases). Germline V gene lookup returns CDR1 SGHTA and CDR2 FQGNSA. Trimming cost V 3 bases and J 2 bases, with 8 bases left between them. This CDR3 has 14 residues.

Only one count was recorded for this clone. CDR3 coding DNA: TGTGCCAGCTCACCATGGCCGAGTTTCAGGACTGAAGCTTTCTTT. This translates into CASSPWPSFRTEAFF. The chain links TRBV18 to TRBJ1-1; D is unclear. Deletions cut 2 bases from V and 5 bases from J, with 15 bases between. Germline lookup yields CDR1 KGHSH and CDR2 LQKENI. This CDR3 region has 15 residues. Full variable domain (outside the CDR3, taken from reference TRBV18 and TRBJ1-1): NAGVMQNPRHLVRRRGQEARLRCSPMKGHSHVYWYRQLPEEGLKFMVYLQKENIIDESGMPKERFSAEFPKEGPSILRIQQVVRGDSAAYFCASSPWPSFRTEAFFGQGTRLTVV.

The chain joins TRBV7-2 to TRBJ2-3, with 8 bases fitting TRBD2. The CDR3 spans 16 residues. Germline CDR1 reads SGHTA; CDR2 reads FQGNSA. The J segment lost 9 bases and the V segment lost 2 bases, leaving 13 bases of the junction unmatched. CDR3: CASSLNERGGGGTQYF. CDR3 DNA: TGTGCCAGCAGCTTAAACGAGCGGGGAGGCGGGGGGACGCAGTATTTT.

The chain carries TRBV9 and TRBJ2-7; tentative D call: TRBD2 (5 bases). Germline CDR1 reads SGDLS; CDR2 reads YYNGEE. Trimming pared 0 bases from V and 1 base from J, leaving 11 bases between. The CDR3 contains 15 residues. The CDR3 spells CASSVALEGSYEQYF. The CDR3 bases are TGTGCCAGCAGCGTAGCTCTCGAGGGATCCTACGAGCAGTACTTC.

The genes are TRBV6-2 or TRBV6-3 and TRBJ2-6, with 7 bases fitting TRBD1. J was trimmed by 2 bases and V by 0 bases; bases with no gene match: 4. The CDR3 contains 17 residues. CDR1 is MNHEY, CDR2 SVGEGT, per germline. CDR3 sequence (DNA): TGTGCCAGCAGTTACTCTGGCAGGGGGACTGGGGCCAACGTCCTGACTTTC. Residues: CASSYSGRGTGANVLTF.

This rearrangement joins TRBV6-2 or TRBV6-3 to TRBJ2-1, with 12 bases identical to TRBD2. The J segment lost 8 bases and the V segment lost 0 bases, leaving 8 bases of the junction unmatched. CDR3 size: 17 residues. CDR1 is MNHEY and CDR2 is SVGEGT in the germline V gene. CDR3 sequence reads: CASSYSRLAGAPDEQFF. CDR3 sequence (DNA): TGTGCCAGCAGTTACTCCCGACTAGCGGGAGCGCCAGATGAGCAGTTCTTC.

This sequence joins TRBV7-2 and TRBJ1-1, with D possibly matching TRBD1 (6 bases). Germline-derived CDR1 and CDR2 are SGHTA and FQGNSA. The CDR3 has 14 residues. V lost 6 bases, J lost 4 bases, and 15 bases lay in between. CDR3 coding DNA: TGTGCCAGCAGGAGGGGGACAATCGGCACTGAAGCTTTCTTT. As protein: CASRRGTIGTEAFF. Full variable domain (outside the CDR3, taken from reference TRBV7-2 and TRBJ1-1): GAGVSQSPSNKVTEKGKDVELRCDPISGHTALYWYRQSLGQGLEFLIYFQGNSAPDKSGLPSDRFSAERTGGSVSTLTIQRTQQEDSAVYLCASRRGTIGTEAFFGQGTRLTVV.

This clone has only one observation. The rearrangement links TRBV9 to TRBJ1-1; 10 bases match TRBD1. The ends lost 4 bases at V and 6 bases at J; junction bases unmatched: 12. CDR3 length: 16 amino acids. The germline gives CDR1 SGDLS, CDR2 YYNGEE. In DNA, the CDR3 is TGTGCCAGCAGCTTCGGACAGGGGGTTGACATCTCTGAAGCTTTCTTT. This codes for CASSFGQGVDISEAFF. Combining the CDR3 with reference TRBV9 and TRBJ1-1 gives the whole variable domain DSGVTQTPKHLITATGQRVTLRCSPRSGDLSVYWYQQSLDQGLQFLIQYYNGEERAKGNILERFSAQQFPDLHSELNLSSLELGDSALYFCASSFGQGVDISEAFFGQGTRLTVV.

V and J are TRBV29-1 and TRBJ1-1; 7 nucleotides agree with TRBD1. The CDR3 runs to 13 residues. Germline CDR1 is SQVTM and CDR2 is ANQGSEA. The V and J ends lost 7 bases and 2 bases, in that order; junction bases with no gene match: 7. This CDR3 is CSGWDSLNTEAFF. For the CDR3, the DNA is TGCAGCGGGTGGGACAGTCTAAACACTGAAGCTTTCTTT.

The rearrangement uses TRBV18 and TRBJ2-1, with TRBD2 identical over 9 bases. The germline gives CDR1 KGHSH, CDR2 LQKENI. Trimming took 0 bases from V and 8 from J; bases not matched to a gene: 5. The CDR3 has 15 amino acids. CDR3 nucleotide sequence: TGTGCCAGCTCACCACCTAGCGGGAGTTCCCATGAGCAGTTCTTC. This translates into CASSPPSGSSHEQFF.

V and J are TRBV12-3 or TRBV12-4 and TRBJ1-1; weak D call: TRBD1 (6 bases). Trimming cost V 6 bases and J 4 bases, with 12 bases left between them. There are 13 residues in the CDR3. The CDR3 sequence: CASSPGGATEAFF. The CDR3 DNA sequence: TGTGCCAGCAGCCCCGGGGGGGCCACTGAAGCTTTCTTT.

The chain uses TRBV5-4 and TRBJ1-4; 7 positions agree with TRBD1. Per germline, CDR1 SGHNT and CDR2 YYREEE (reference sequence). The V and J ends lost 4 bases and 7 bases, in that order; junction bases with no gene match: 16. There are 17 residues in the CDR3. The CDR3 nucleotides read TGTGCCAGCAGCCAACCGAGAACGACAGGGCATAGTGAAAAACTGTTTTTT. Translating it yields CASSQPRTTGHSEKLFF.

This chain links TRBV7-6 with TRBJ2-5; 7 bases line up with TRBD2. V shed 4 bases, J shed 5 bases, and the junction held 10 bases outside the gene matches. Germline CDR1 and CDR2: SGHVS and FNYEAQ. CDR3 size: 15 residues. CDR3 DNA: TGTGCCAGCAGCTCCGCTAGCTGGGGGGGGGAGACCCAGTACTTC. Translation: CASSSASWGGETQYF.

Written as DNA, the CDR3 is TGTGCCAGCGCGGTAGGGGGATCTAACTATGGCTACACCTTC. The encoded protein is CASAVGGSNYGYTF. V and J are TRBV28 and TRBJ1-2, with D possibly being TRBD1 (6 bases). The CDR3 runs to 14 residues. Germline CDR1 MDHEN, CDR2 SYDVKM. V lost 8 bases, J lost 0 bases, and 13 bases lay in between.

This CDR3 is CAIRPDYTGELFF. CDR3 bases: TGTGCCATCAGACCCGACTACACCGGGGAGCTGTTTTTT. The chain uses TRBV10-3 and TRBJ2-2; D gene unclear. This CDR3 has 13 amino acids. Trimming shortened V by 6 bases and J by 3 bases, and 8 bases separated the two germline ends. CDR1 and CDR2 from the germline V gene are ENHRY and SYGVKD.

The genes are TRBV11-3 and TRBJ2-3; 12 positions match TRBD2. The CDR3 runs to 17 residues. Germline trimming cut 5 bases from V and 4 bases from J; bases unmatched to any gene: 10. Germline CDR1 SGHNT, CDR2 YENEEA. The CDR3 reads CASSRFPPSGGADTQYF. The DNA of the CDR3 is TGTGCCAGCAGCCGATTCCCCCCTAGCGGGGGGGCAGATACGCAGTATTTT.

The chain couples TRBV7-2 to TRBJ2-7; D ambiguous. Germline values: CDR1 SGHTA, CDR2 FQGNSA. Trimming took 1 base from V and 2 from J, leaving 9 bases between them. The CDR3 runs 14 residues. In DNA form, the CDR3 reads TGTGCCAGCAGCTTAGACAGAGCTACCTACGAGCAGTACTTC. Encoded protein: CASSLDRATYEQYF.